A single sample gave rise to the 11 T cell receptor beta chains below, sequenced in a study of Ad26.COV2.S vaccination and SARS-CoV-2 variants. Data came from immunoSEQ multiplex PCR; TCRdb stores just in-frame clones and leaves some out. The table shows about 220,000 clones, with around nine tenths occurring only once. Documented treatment: 19 received Ad26.COV2.S at low or high dose, single or two shots; roughly five received placebo; per-sample allocation not given. Sampling occurred on day 63 after the first vaccine or placebo injection. The sequencing used peripheral blood, collected in a trial of Ad26.COV2.S vaccine versus placebo. These TCRs come from a person aged 18-65 years who received the Ad26.COV2.S COVID-19 vaccine or a placebo.

The J gene is TRBJ2-7, the V gene TRBV11-3; 7 bases fit TRBD1. J was trimmed by 9 bases and V by 9 bases; bases with no gene match: 14. This CDR3 region has 13 residues. In germline, CDR1 is SGHNT, CDR2 YENEEA. The CDR3 region has the DNA TGTGCCAGTCTCAGGACAGGTCGCCCCGGGCAGTACTTC. This gives the protein CASLRTGRPGQYF.

V is TRBV10-3 and J is TRBJ2-1; TRBD2 matches at 10 bases. This CDR3 spans 14 amino acids. CDR1 ENHRY and CDR2 SYGVKD come from the germline V gene. J gave up 4 bases and V 6 bases, and 3 bases lay outside the gene matches. The CDR3 spells CAISLTSGYNEQFF. The CDR3 DNA reads as TGTGCCATCAGCCTGACTAGCGGGTACAATGAGCAGTTCTTC.

The chain is built from TRBV19 and TRBJ1-5; D gene ambiguous. Trimming shortened V by 6 bases and J by 3 bases, and 24 bases separated the two germline ends. The CDR3 has 18 amino acids. Germline V gene sequence: CDR1 LNHDA, CDR2 SQIVND (reference sequence). The CDR3 DNA follows: TGTGCCAGTAGGTCCATATTCGGTAGAGTCTCTAACAATCAGCCCCAGCATTTT. Translating it yields CASRSIFGRVSNNQPQHF.

This clone showed up just once. This sequence joins TRBV7-2 and TRBJ2-5; the match to TRBD2 covers 9 bases. The CDR3 spans 18 residues. V lost 4 bases, J lost 4 bases, and 16 bases stayed unmatched. CDR1 and CDR2 from the germline V gene are SGHTA and FQGNSA. CDR3: CASSSYLRGGQRVETQYF. DNA for the CDR3: TGTGCCAGCAGCTCCTACTTGCGGGGGGGCCAGAGGGTAGAGACCCAGTACTTC.

The chain couples TRBV6-5 to TRBJ2-7; 7 bases align to TRBD1. CDR1 and CDR2 (germline): MNHEY, SVGAGI. The CDR3 runs to 13 residues. Trimming at V came to 10 bases and at J to 5 bases, leaving 11 bases not matched to a gene. CDR3 sequence reads: CATTVAGGHEQYF. As DNA, the CDR3 is TGTGCCACCACGGTGGCAGGGGGACACGAGCAGTACTTC.

The chain uses TRBV5-4 and TRBJ1-1, with D possibly TRBD1 on 6 matching bases. The V end was cut by 2 bases, the J end by 0 bases, with 11 bases between. Looked up from germline, CDR1 is SGHNT and CDR2 is YYREEE (reference sequence). The CDR3 consists of 15 residues. The CDR3 nucleotides are TGTGCCAGCAGCTTAGAAGACAGGCTGAACACTGAAGCTTTCTTT. Translated, it gives CASSLEDRLNTEAFF.

This chain joins TRBV4-2 and TRBJ1-2; 11 bases agree with TRBD1. Germline-derived CDR1 and CDR2 are LGHNA and YNFKEQ. This CDR3 is 15 amino acids long. J lost 4 bases, V lost 5 bases, and 6 bases had no gene match. The CDR3 is CASSYRTGGLYGYTF. The CDR3 bases are TGTGCCAGCAGCTATCGGACAGGGGGCCTCTATGGCTACACCTTC.

V and J are TRBV14 and TRBJ1-1, with TRBD1 matching over 9 bases. This CDR3 has 13 amino acids. The ends lost 5 bases at V and 8 bases at J; junction bases unmatched: 6. Germline lookup yields CDR1 SGHDN and CDR2 FVKESK. As DNA, the CDR3 is TGTGCCAGCAGCTTTACAGGGGGCTCCGAAGCTTTCTTT. Protein: CASSFTGGSEAFF.

This chain uses TRBV6-5 with TRBJ2-1; 8 positions agree with TRBD2. The CDR3 is 13 amino acids. The germline CDR1 and CDR2 sequences are MNHEY and SVGAGI. The V gene end was trimmed by 4 bases and the J gene end by 6 bases; junction bases not matched to a gene: 2. The CDR3 region has the DNA TGTGCCAGCAGTTCCGGGACTAGCAATGAGCAGTTCTTC. This encodes CASSSGTSNEQFF.

On this clone itself: Relative to the germline gene, one junction end is altered; a read error may explain this. This chain connects TRBV6-5 to TRBJ1-3; 7 bases align to TRBD1. The germline gives CDR1 MNHEY, CDR2 SVGAGI. The CDR3 is made up of 13 amino acids. The CDR3 nucleotides are TGTGCCGGCAGAACAGGGGACGGAAACACCATATATTTT. Translation: CAGRTGDGNTIYF.

This clone was observed once. The chain links TRBV27 to TRBJ2-1; a weak D match, TRBD2 (6 bases). The CDR3 runs 16 residues. V was cut by 2 bases and J by 10 bases, with 21 bases left in between. Germline assignment: CDR1 MNHEY and CDR2 SMNVEV (reference sequence). The CDR3 bases are TGTGCCAGCAGTTTAAGGAGGGTAGCCCCCTTTTTCGAGCAGTTCTTC. Translating gives CASSLRRVAPFFEQFF.